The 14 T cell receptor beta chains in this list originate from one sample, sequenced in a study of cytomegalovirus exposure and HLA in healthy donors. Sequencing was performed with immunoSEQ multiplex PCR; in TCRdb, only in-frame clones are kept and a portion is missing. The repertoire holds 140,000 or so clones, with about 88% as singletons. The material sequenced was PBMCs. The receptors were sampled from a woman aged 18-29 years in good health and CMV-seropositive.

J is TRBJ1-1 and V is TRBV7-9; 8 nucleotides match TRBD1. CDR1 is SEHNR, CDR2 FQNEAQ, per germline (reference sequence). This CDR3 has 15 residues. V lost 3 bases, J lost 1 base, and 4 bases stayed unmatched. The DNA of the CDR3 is TGTGCCAGCAGCTTTTGGACAGGGCAGAACACTGAAGCTTTCTTT. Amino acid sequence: CASSFWTGQNTEAFF.

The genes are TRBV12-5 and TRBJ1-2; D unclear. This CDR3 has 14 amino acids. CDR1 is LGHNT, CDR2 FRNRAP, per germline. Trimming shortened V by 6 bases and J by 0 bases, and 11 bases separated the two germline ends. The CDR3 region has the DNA TGTGCTAGTGGCCCCACCGGGGCTAACTATGGCTACACCTTC. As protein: CASGPTGANYGYTF. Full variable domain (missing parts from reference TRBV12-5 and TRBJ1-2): DARVTQTPRHKVTEMGQEVTMRCQPILGHNTVFWYRQTMMQGLELLAYFRNRAPLDDSGMPKDRFSAEMPDATLATLKIQPSEPRDSAVYFCASGPTGANYGYTFGSGTRLTVV.

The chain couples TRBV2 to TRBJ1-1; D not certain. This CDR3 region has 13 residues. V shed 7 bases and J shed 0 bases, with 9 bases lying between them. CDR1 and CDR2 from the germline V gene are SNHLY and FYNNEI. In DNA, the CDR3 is TGTGCCAGCATTACAGACCTGAACACTGAAGCTTTCTTT. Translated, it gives CASITDLNTEAFF.

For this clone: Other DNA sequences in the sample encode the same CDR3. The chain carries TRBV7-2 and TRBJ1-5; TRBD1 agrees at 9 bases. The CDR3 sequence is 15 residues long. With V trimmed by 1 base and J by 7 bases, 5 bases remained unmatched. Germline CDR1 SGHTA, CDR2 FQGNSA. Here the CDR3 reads CASSLVGQGNQPQHF. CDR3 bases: TGTGCCAGCAGCTTAGTAGGACAGGGGAACCAGCCCCAGCATTTT.

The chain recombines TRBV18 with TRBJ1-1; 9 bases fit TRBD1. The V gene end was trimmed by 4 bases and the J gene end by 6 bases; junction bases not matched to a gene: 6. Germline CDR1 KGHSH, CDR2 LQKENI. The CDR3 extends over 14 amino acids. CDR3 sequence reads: CASSRQGEGAEAFF. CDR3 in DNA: TGTGCCAGCTCACGACAGGGGGAAGGGGCTGAAGCTTTCTTT.

The CDR3 reads CAWSIQGLRNQPQHF. As DNA, the CDR3 is TGTGCCTGGAGTATCCAGGGTCTACGCAATCAGCCCCAGCATTTT. The chain uses TRBV30 and TRBJ1-5; D might be TRBD1 (5 bases). With 2 bases removed from V and 2 bases from J, the gap between germline ends came to 13 bases. Germline assignment: CDR1 GTSNPN and CDR2 SVGIG (reference sequence). The CDR3 is 15 residues long.

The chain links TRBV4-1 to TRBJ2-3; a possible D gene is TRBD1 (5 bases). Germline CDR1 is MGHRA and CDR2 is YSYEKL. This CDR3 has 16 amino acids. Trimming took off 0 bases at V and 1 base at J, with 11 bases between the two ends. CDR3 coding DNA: TGCGCCAGCAGCCAAGATGGGGCAGGGCGCACAGATACGCAGTATTTT. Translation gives CASSQDGAGRTDTQYF.

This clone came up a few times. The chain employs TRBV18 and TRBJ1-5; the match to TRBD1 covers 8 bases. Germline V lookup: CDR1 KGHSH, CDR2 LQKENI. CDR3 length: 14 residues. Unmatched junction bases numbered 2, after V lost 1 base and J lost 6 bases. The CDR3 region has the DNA TGTGCCAGCTCACCACACCAGGGGGCTCAGCCCCAGCATTTT. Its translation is CASSPHQGAQPQHF.

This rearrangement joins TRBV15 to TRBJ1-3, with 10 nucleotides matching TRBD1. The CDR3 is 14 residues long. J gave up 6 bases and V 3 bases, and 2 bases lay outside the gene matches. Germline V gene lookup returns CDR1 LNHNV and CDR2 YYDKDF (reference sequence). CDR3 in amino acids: CATSSGTGANTIYF. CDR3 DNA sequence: TGTGCCACCAGCAGCGGGACAGGGGCAAACACCATATATTTT.

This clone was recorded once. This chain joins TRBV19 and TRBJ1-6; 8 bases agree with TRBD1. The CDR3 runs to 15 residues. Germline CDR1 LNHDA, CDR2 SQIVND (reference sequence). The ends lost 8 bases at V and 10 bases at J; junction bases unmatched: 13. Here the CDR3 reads CASGAGQGARSPLHF. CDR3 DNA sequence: TGTGCCAGTGGCGCGGGCCAGGGGGCCAGGTCACCCCTCCACTTT.

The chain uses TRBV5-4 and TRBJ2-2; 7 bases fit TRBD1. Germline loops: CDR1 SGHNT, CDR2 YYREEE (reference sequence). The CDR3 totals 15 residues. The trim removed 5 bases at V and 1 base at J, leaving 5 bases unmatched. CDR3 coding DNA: TGTGCCAGCAGTACGGACAGGCTGAACACCGGGGAGCTGTTTTTT. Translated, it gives CASSTDRLNTGELFF.

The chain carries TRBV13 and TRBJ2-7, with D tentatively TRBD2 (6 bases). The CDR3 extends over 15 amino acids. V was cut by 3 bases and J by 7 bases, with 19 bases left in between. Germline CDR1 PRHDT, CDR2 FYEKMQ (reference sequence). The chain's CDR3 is CASSFDGTGAREQYF. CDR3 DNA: TGTGCCAGCAGCTTTGACGGGACTGGGGCTCGGGAGCAGTACTTC.

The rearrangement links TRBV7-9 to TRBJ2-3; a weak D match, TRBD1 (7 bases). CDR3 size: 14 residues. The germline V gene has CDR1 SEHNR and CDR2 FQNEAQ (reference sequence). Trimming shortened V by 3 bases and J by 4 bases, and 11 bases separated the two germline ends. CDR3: CASSFQGGADTQYF. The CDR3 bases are TGTGCCAGCAGCTTCCAGGGGGGTGCAGATACGCAGTATTTT.

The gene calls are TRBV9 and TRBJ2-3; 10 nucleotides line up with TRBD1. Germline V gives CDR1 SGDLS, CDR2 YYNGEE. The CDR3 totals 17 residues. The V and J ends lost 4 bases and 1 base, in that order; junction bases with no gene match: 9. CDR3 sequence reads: CASSPDRGFLRTDTQYF. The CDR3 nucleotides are TGTGCCAGCAGCCCGGACAGGGGGTTCTTGCGCACAGATACGCAGTATTTT.